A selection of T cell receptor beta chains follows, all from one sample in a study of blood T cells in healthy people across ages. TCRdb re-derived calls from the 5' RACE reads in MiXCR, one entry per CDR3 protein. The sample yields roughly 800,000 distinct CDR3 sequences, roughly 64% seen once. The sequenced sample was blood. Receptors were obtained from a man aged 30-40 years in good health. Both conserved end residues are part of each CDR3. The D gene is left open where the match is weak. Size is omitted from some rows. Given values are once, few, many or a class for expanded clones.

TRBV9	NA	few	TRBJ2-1	CASSPAEGLRFF	TGTGCCAGCAGCCCTGCGGAGGGGTTAAGGTTCTTC
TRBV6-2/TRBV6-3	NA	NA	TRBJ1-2	CVSSIPGSRRGYTF	TGTGTCAGCAGCATTCCGGGCTCACGCCGTGGCTACACCTTC
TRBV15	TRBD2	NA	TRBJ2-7	CATGREFSYEQYF	TGTGCCACCGGGCGGGAGTTCTCCTACGAGCAGTACTTC
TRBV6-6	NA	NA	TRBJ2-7	CASRDLASTAYEQYF	TGTGCCAGCAGGGACCTAGCGAGCACGGCCTACGAGCAGTACTTC
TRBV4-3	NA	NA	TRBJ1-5	CASSQDWVEGNQPQHF	TGCGCCAGCAGCCAAGATTGGGTGGAGGGCAATCAGCCCCAGCATTTT
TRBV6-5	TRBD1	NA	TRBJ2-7	CASSYTGTGGDEQYF	TGTGCCAGCAGTTACACGGGGACAGGGGGAGACGAGCAGTACTTC
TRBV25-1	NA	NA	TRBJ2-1	CASSEYGAGRNNEQFF	TGTGCCAGCAGTGAATATGGGGCGGGAAGAAACAATGAGCAGTTCTTC
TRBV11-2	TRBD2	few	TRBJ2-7	CASRSPGTNAYEQYF	TGTGCCAGCAGATCCCCCGGGACTAATGCCTACGAGCAGTACTTC
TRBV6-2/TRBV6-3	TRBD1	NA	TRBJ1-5	CASSPPGGWQPQHF	TGTGCCAGCAGTCCCCCAGGGGGTTGGCAGCCCCAGCATTTT
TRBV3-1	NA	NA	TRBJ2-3	CASSQTGSTDTQYF	TGTGCCAGCAGCCAAACAGGGAGCACAGATACGCAGTATTTT
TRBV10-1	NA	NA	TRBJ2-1	CASSESRHPIQFF	TGCGCCAGCAGTGAAAGTCGCCACCCGATCCAGTTCTTC
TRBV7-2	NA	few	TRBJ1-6	CASSLGADSYNSPLHF	TGTGCCAGCAGCTTAGGGGCTGACTCCTATAATTCACCCCTCCACTTT
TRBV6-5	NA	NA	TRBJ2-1	CATTGGADNEQFF	TGTGCCACCACAGGGGGGGCTGACAATGAGCAGTTCTTC
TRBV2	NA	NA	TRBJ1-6	CASSEYGPTTGNSPLHF	TGTGCCAGCAGTGAATATGGGCCGACCACTGGGAATTCACCCCTCCACTTT
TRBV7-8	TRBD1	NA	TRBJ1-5	CASSLATAGQGSSQPQHF	TGTGCCAGCAGCTTAGCAACCGCAGGACAGGGGTCTTCGCAGCCCCAGCATTTT
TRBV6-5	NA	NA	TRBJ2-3	CASSSGPTATQYF	TGTGCCAGCAGTTCGGGCCCCACTGCTACGCAGTATTTT
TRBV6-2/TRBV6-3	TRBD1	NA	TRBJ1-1	CASRTGGTEAFF	TGTGCCAGCCGGACAGGAGGGACTGAAGCTTTCTTT
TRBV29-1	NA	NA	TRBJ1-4	CSVERGFGEKLFF	TGCAGCGTTGAGCGGGGGTTTGGCGAAAAACTGTTTTTT
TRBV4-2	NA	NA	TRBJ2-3	CASSQDSAGTLTDTQYF	TGTGCCAGCAGCCAAGATTCGGCCGGGACCTTGACAGATACGCAGTATTTT